These 11 T cell receptor beta chains came from one sample sequenced in a study of T cell repertoires in cytomegalovirus infection. Using its own MiXCR run on the reads, TCRdb lists one record per CDR3 protein. The table includes 600,000 to 800,000 distinct CDR3 sequences, 20% to 25% detected once. The specimen sequenced was CD8+ T cells from PBMCs. The receptors were gathered from a human donor in good health (CMV status not recorded). Some clones in this sample may be carry-over from other donors' samples.

The rearrangement links TRBV5-6 to TRBJ2-1; 9 bases map to TRBD2. CDR1 is SGHDT, CDR2 YYEEEE, per germline. CDR3 length: 12 amino acids. Losses at the gene ends were 4 bases for V and 13 bases for J; bases not matched to a gene: 6. The CDR3 DNA follows: TGTGCCAGCAGCACCGGACTAGCGTCTCAGTTCTTC. Translation: CASSTGLASQFF.

This clonotype was seen a few times. J is TRBJ1-1 and V is TRBV10-2, with TRBD1 matching 8 bases. Germline V gene lookup returns CDR1 WSHSY and CDR2 SAAADI. J lost 6 bases, V lost 6 bases, and 12 bases had no gene match. The CDR3 is 15 amino acids. CDR3: CASSRDRSRMAEAFF. CDR3 in DNA: TGCGCCAGCAGCCGGGACAGGTCTAGGATGGCTGAAGCTTTCTTT.

This clonotype was counted a few times. The chain has TRBV7-9 and TRBJ2-7; the match to TRBD1 covers 8 bases. Germline V gene sequence: CDR1 SEHNR, CDR2 FQNEAQ (reference sequence). This CDR3 contains 15 residues. J gave up 5 bases and V 5 bases, and 11 bases lay outside the gene matches. This chain's CDR3 is CASSPPGTGGNEQYF. The CDR3 bases are TGTGCCAGCAGCCCCCCCGGGACAGGAGGGAACGAGCAGTACTTC.

This sequence joins TRBV6-2 or TRBV6-3 and TRBJ2-1, with 8 bases fitting TRBD2. This CDR3 is built from 14 residues. In germline, CDR1 is MNHEY, CDR2 SVGEGT. Germline trimming cut 5 bases from V and 8 bases from J; bases unmatched to any gene: 8. The CDR3 reads CASSPRTSRDEQFF. The CDR3 DNA follows: TGTGCCAGCAGTCCACGGACTAGCAGGGATGAGCAGTTCTTC.

This clonotype showed up just once. The gene calls are TRBV29-1 and TRBJ2-3; 9 positions match TRBD1. The germline V gene has CDR1 SQVTM and CDR2 ANQGSEA. The CDR3 length is 14 residues. J gave up 3 bases and V 7 bases, and 8 bases lay outside the gene matches. The CDR3 region has the DNA TGCAGCGCTAGCCGGGACAGGGAAACAGATACGCAGTATTTT. Its protein product is CSASRDRETDTQYF.

This clonotype occurred many times. The V gene is TRBV27, the J gene TRBJ1-2; D possibly corresponds to TRBD1 (6 bases). Germline-derived CDR1 and CDR2 are MNHEY and SMNVEV (reference sequence). Trimming removed 5 bases from V and 2 bases from J, with 12 bases in between. The CDR3 contains 14 residues. The CDR3 nucleotides read TGTGCCAGCAGTCTAACCGGGACAAACTATGGCTACACCTTC. Translating it yields CASSLTGTNYGYTF.

This rearrangement joins TRBV20-1 to TRBJ2-1; unclear D gene. Germline CDR1 and CDR2: DFQATT and SNEGSKA (reference sequence). The CDR3 length is 15 residues. V lost 3 bases and J 0 bases, leaving 12 bases between the germline ends. The DNA for the CDR3 is TGCAGTGCTAGGGGCCCGATGAGCTCCTACAATGAGCAGTTCTTC. It codes for CSARGPMSSYNEQFF.

This chain uses TRBV9 with TRBJ2-3; possibly TRBD1 or TRBD2 for D (5 bases each). V lost 4 bases and J 0 bases, leaving 12 bases between the germline ends. Germline CDR1 and CDR2: SGDLS and YYNGEE. The length of the CDR3 is 15 residues. The CDR3 protein is CASSPGATSTDTQYF. The CDR3 DNA reads as TGTGCCAGCAGCCCCGGGGCCACTAGCACAGATACGCAGTATTTT.

V gene TRBV7-9 combines with J gene TRBJ2-3; D unresolved. Trimming removed 0 bases from V and 2 bases from J, with 12 bases in between. The CDR3 contains 16 residues. CDR1 and CDR2 (germline): SEHNR, FQNEAQ (reference sequence). Here the CDR3 DNA reads TGTGCCAGCAGCTTAGCGTTAGAGTTATACACAGATACGCAGTATTTT. As protein: CASSLALELYTDTQYF.

This clonotype was seen ten or more times. The genes are TRBV27 and TRBJ2-2, with D hard to call. V was shortened by 2 bases and J by 3 bases, with 4 bases between the two germline ends. CDR1 MNHEY and CDR2 SMNVEV come from the germline V gene (reference sequence). CDR3 length: 13 amino acids. Here the CDR3 DNA reads TGTGCCAGCAGTTTAACTCACACCGGGGAGCTGTTTTTT. Its protein product is CASSLTHTGELFF.

V gene TRBV7-9 combines with J gene TRBJ1-2; D ambiguous. The CDR3 is 13 amino acids. The germline gives CDR1 SEHNR, CDR2 FQNEAQ (reference sequence). V was pared by 4 bases and J by 8 bases, with 14 bases between. The CDR3: CASSSDLERGYTF. The DNA for the CDR3 is TGTGCCAGCAGCTCAGACCTGGAACGGGGCTACACCTTC.